Listed here are 3 T cell receptor beta chains from one sample, sequenced in a study of T cell responses to AZD1222 COVID-19 vaccine (dated by TCRdb to about 2021). The library relied on the immunoSEQ multiplex PCR assay. TCRdb carries this immuneACCESS record with in-frame sequences only. Its versions omit some clonotypes, under half of them owing to an unresolved V gene in the studies checked, with the rest unexplained. The sample table lists some 88,000 clones, around 90% of them with a count of one. In total, the top ten clones hold roughly 5.2% of the sample. The time point label on this specimen signifies: baseline before first vaccination. Specimen: peripheral blood, collected on day 0 of AZD1222 vaccination. The source of these receptors is an adult in good health.

The chain is built from TRBV7-2 and TRBJ2-7; D may be TRBD1 or TRBD2 (5 bases each). The germline V and J ends were trimmed by 2 bases and 4 bases, with 12 bases remaining between them. Germline loops: CDR1 SGHTA, CDR2 FQGNSA. The CDR3 spans 14 residues. The CDR3 reads CASSLSGTGYEQYF. DNA for the CDR3: TGTGCCAGCAGCTTATCGGGGACGGGTTACGAGCAGTACTTC.

The chain is built from TRBV5-6 and TRBJ2-1; 7 bases match TRBD2. CDR1 is SGHDT and CDR2 is YYEEEE in the germline V gene. The CDR3 loop spans 17 amino acids. The V segment lost 5 bases and the J segment 4 bases; nucleotides outside the gene matches: 15. CDR3 residues: CASRLSPWGRDYNEQFF. The CDR3 DNA reads TGTGCCAGCAGGTTATCCCCGTGGGGGAGGGATTACAATGAGCAGTTCTTC.

The CDR3 region has the DNA TGTGCCAGTGATGATCTTAGCAATCAGCCCCAGCATTTT. Translation: CASDDLSNQPQHF. The rearrangement links TRBV19 to TRBJ1-5; D is unclear. The CDR3 loop spans 13 amino acids. Trimming shortened V by 8 bases and J by 0 bases, and 8 bases separated the two germline ends. Per germline, CDR1 LNHDA and CDR2 SQIVND (reference sequence).